This T cell receptor beta chain was recovered during a study of T cell responses to AZD1222 COVID-19 vaccine. The ends were cut back, 5 bases at V and 1 base at J, with 15 bases in the middle. CDR1 is SGHRS and CDR2 is YFSETQ in the germline V gene. CDR3 size: 15 residues. Produced via immunoSEQ multiplex PCR; TCRdb's table is partial and in-frame only. Of approximately 75,000 clones detected, around 86% appear once; the ten largest clones hold roughly a sixth. Sequences were derived from peripheral blood, sampled 28 days after the second AZD1222 dose. This clonotype originated in an adult who received the AZD1222 COVID-19 vaccine. This sequence joins TRBV5-1 and TRBJ1-1; D perhaps matches TRBD1 (6 bases). The CDR3 here is CASSPEGVGNTEAFF. CDR3 in DNA: TGCGCCAGCAGTCCAGAGGGGGTAGGGAACACTGAAGCTTTCTTT.